Each of the 4 T cell receptor beta chains below was sequenced from the same sample in a study of Graves' ophthalmopathy and Graves' hyperthyroidism. Researchers took RNA transcripts and amplified TCR beta CDR3 regions from them. In the first round, RT-PCR was carried out with HTBI primers, and a multiplex PCR formed the second round. One entry per CDR3 protein, called by TCRdb with MiXCR from the multiplex PCR reads. This table has 1 million to 1.3 million distinct CDR3 sequences, less than 45% appearing once. The sample comprised peripheral blood or thyroid tissue (not recorded which). The source is an adult man with Graves' hyperthyroidism.

This clonotype has at least ten counts. The chain has TRBV12-3 or TRBV12-4 and TRBJ1-6, with a weak D call TRBD1 (5 bases). The CDR3 has 14 residues. V was shortened by 3 bases and J by 5 bases, with 8 bases between the two germline ends. Written as DNA, the CDR3 is TGTGCCAGCAGTTTGGGGCAGAATAATTCACCCCTCCACTTT. Its translation is CASSLGQNNSPLHF.

This clonotype came up many times. The chain recombines TRBV29-1 with TRBJ2-2; D uncertain. This CDR3 contains 13 residues. The germline V and J ends were trimmed by 4 bases and 0 bases, with 6 bases remaining between them. CDR1 is SQVTM, CDR2 ANQGSEA, per germline. In DNA form, the CDR3 reads TGCAGCGTTGGGGTAACGAACACCGGGGAGCTGTTTTTT. This sequence encodes CSVGVTNTGELFF.

This clonotype was detected many times. The chain carries TRBV19 and TRBJ1-5; the D is unclear. Trimming cost V 5 bases and J 0 bases, with 11 bases left between them. The CDR3 is 15 residues long. Germline assignment: CDR1 LNHDA and CDR2 SQIVND (reference sequence). Here the CDR3 DNA reads TGTGCCAGTAGTCCCCAGGCTAATAGCAATCAGCCCCAGCATTTT. Amino acid sequence: CASSPQANSNQPQHF.

This clonotype was counted between two and nine times. The chain combines TRBV2 with TRBJ1-1, with TRBD1 as a possible D gene (5 bases). This CDR3 region has 13 residues. V was trimmed by 6 bases and J by 3 bases, leaving 11 bases between them. CDR1 SNHLY and CDR2 FYNNEI come from the germline V gene. The CDR3 DNA sequence: TGTGCCAGCAGGGGGGGGGTGGACACTGAAGCTTTCTTT. This sequence encodes CASRGGVDTEAFF.